The source of this TCR beta chain is a study of shared clonotypes between healthy human individuals. Measured with immunoSEQ multiplex PCR; TCRdb has only the in-frame clones, and not every one. The data contain roughly 2.4 million clones, around 95% of them singletons. Details on this clone: The target antigen is unknown.

General study points: Sampling covered blood only; tissue repertoires likely differ.

The CDR3 extends over 14 amino acids. V lost 5 bases, J lost 0 bases, and 10 bases lay in between. Germline-derived CDR1 and CDR2 are MDHEN and SYDVKM. Sequencing was performed on naive CD4+ T cells sorted from blood. Subset defined: CD45RA+ positively selected. The chain couples TRBV28 to TRBJ1-1; possibly TRBD1 for D (6 bases). This receptor was obtained from a man aged 18 to 30 in good health. For the CDR3, the DNA is TGTGCCAGCAGTCTAGACAGGTTGAACACTGAAGCTTTCTTT. Encoded protein: CASSLDRLNTEAFF.